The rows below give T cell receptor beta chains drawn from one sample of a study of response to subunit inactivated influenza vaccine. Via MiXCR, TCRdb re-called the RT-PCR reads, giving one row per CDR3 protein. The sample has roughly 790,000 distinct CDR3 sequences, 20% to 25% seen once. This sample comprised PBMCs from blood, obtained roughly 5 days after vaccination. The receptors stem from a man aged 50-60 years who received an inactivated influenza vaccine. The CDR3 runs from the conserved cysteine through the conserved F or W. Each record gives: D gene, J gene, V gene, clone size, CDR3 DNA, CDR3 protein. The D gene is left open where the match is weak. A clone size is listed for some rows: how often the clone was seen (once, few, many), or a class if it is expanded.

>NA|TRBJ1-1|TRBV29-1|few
TGCAGCGTTGCCCCCTCGTTGCTGATGAACACTGAAGCTTTCTTT
CSVAPSLLMNTEAFF
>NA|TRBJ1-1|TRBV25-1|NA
TGTGCCAGCGCTTCGGGGGGTTGGACTGAAGCTTTCTTT
CASASGGWTEAFF
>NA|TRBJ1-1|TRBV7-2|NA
TGTGCCAGCAGCTTAGGAGGTTGGGGCACTGAAGCTTTCTTT
CASSLGGWGTEAFF
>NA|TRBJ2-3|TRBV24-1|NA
TGTGCCACCAGTGTTGGAGACACCTATAGATTGGATTCGCAGTATTTT
CATSVGDTYRLDSQYF
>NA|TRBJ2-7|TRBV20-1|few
TGCAGTGCTAGAGATCCGTTAAGTTTGGGCTACGAGCAGTACTTC
CSARDPLSLGYEQYF
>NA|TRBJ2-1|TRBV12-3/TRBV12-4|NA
TGTGCCAGCAGTTTAGTTGGGCGAGGCGGTGAGCAGTTCTTC
CASSLVGRGGEQFF
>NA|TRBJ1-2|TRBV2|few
TGTGCCAGCAGTGAATACGCGGTTGGAGATGGCTACACCTTC
CASSEYAVGDGYTF
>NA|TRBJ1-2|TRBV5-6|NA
TGTGCCAGCATCCAAAGAAGACAAACTAACTATGGCTACACCTTC
CASIQRRQTNYGYTF
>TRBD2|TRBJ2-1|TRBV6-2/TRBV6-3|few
TGTGCCAGCAGTCCCGCCGGGGGGGGCTATAATGAGCAGTTCTTC
CASSPAGGGYNEQFF
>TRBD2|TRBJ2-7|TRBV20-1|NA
TGCAGTGCTAGAGGGACTAGATCCTCCTACGAGCAGTACTTC
CSARGTRSSYEQYF
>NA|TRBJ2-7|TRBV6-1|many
TGTGCCAGCGGGGCCGGGAACTCCTACGAGCAGTACTTC
CASGAGNSYEQYF
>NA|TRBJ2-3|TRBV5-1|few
TGCGCCAGCAGCCCCGGACATCTTACAGATACGCAGTATTTT
CASSPGHLTDTQYF
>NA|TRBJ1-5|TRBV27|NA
TGTGCCAGCAGTCCCCGGACGAATCAGCCCCAGCATTTT
CASSPRTNQPQHF
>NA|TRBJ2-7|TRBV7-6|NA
TGTGCCAGCAGCTTAGATACCAGGGCGAAGCAGTACTTC
CASSLDTRAKQYF
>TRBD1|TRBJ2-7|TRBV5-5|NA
TGTGCCAGCAGCTTGGAAATCCCCGGGACAGTCTACGAGCAGTACTTC
CASSLEIPGTVYEQYF
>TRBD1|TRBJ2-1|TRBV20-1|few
TGCAGTGCTAGGGACCCGAGACAGGGGGGATATGCCAATGAGCAGTTCTTC
CSARDPRQGGYANEQFF
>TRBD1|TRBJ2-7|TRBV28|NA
TGTGCCAGCAATCTCCGGGACAGCGGTTACGAGCAGTACTTC
CASNLRDSGYEQYF
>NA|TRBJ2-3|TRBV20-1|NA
TGCAGTGCCCACAGGGGCACAGATACGCAGTATTTT
CSAHRGTDTQYF
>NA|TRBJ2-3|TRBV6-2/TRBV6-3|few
TGTGCCAGCAGAGGGACCTCAACTCATACGCAGTATTTT
CASRGTSTHTQYF
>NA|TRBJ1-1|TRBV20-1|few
TGCAGTGCTAGATCGGTACGGGACACTGAAGCTTTCTTT
CSARSVRDTEAFF
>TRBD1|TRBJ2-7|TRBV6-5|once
TGTGCCAGCAGTTACAGTGGACAGGGTCGCGACGAGCAGTACTTC
CASSYSGQGRDEQYF
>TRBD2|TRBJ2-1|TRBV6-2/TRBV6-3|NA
TGTGCCAGCAGTTACCGGGGTAGCGGGGCCTACAATGAGCAGTTCTTC
CASSYRGSGAYNEQFF
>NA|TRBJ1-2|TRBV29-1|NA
TGCAGCGTTGAGAGTAGGGGTCGGGAAATAAGCTACACCTTC
CSVESRGREISYTF
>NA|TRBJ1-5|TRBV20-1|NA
TGCAGTGCTAGGATTGATCGAGGCCCAGGGCCCCAGCATTTT
CSARIDRGPGPQHF
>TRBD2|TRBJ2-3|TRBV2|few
TGTGCCAGCAGAGCGGGAGTTAGTGCGCAGTATTTT
CASRAGVSAQYF
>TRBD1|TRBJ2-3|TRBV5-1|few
TGCGCCAGCAGCCCTGGACAGGGGTATCTAAAGGATACGCAGTATTTT
CASSPGQGYLKDTQYF
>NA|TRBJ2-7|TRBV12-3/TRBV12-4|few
TGTGCCAGCACGGCGGGCTACGAGCAGTACTTC
CASTAGYEQYF
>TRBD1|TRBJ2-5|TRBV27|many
TGTGCCAGCAGTTTAACTAGTCGACAGGGAGAGACCCAGTACTTC
CASSLTSRQGETQYF
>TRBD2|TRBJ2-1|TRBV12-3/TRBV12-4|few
TGTGCCAGCAGTTTGAGTTTTACTAGCGGGGGGGCCCGCGAGCAGTTCTTC
CASSLSFTSGGAREQFF
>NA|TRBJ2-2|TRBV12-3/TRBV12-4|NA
TGTGCCAGCAGTTTACTTTGGCAGGGGAACACCGGGGAGCTGTTTTTT
CASSLLWQGNTGELFF
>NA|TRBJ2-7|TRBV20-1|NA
TGCAGTGCTCTCTTTTCAGGGTCGAACTACGAGCAGTACTTC
CSALFSGSNYEQYF
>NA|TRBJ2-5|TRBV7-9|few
TGTGCCAGCAGCTCTATAGGGCAGGACCAAGAGACCCAGTACTTC
CASSSIGQDQETQYF
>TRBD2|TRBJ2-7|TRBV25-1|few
TGTGCCAGCCCGGTCTTAGCGGGTCCCTACGAGCAGTACTTC
CASPVLAGPYEQYF
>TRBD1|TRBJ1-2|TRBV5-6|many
TGTGCCAGCAGTCCGGGACAGGGCGGCTATGGCTACACCTTC
CASSPGQGGYGYTF
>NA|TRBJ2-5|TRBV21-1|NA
TGTGCCAGCAGCCGAAAAAGGGTTCCGGGACAGGGGAAAAAGACCCAGTACTTC
CASSRKRVPGQGKKTQYF
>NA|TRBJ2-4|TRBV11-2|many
TGTGCCAGCAGCTTAGATTGGGCAGGGGGGATGTACATTCAGTACTTC
CASSLDWAGGMYIQYF
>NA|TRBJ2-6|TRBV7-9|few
TGTGCCAGCACTTGGGTCCGCTCTGGGGCCAACGTCCTGACTTTC
CASTWVRSGANVLTF
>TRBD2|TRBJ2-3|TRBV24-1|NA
TGTGCCACCAGTGATTCTAGCGGGAGTTGGGATACGCAGTATTTT
CATSDSSGSWDTQYF
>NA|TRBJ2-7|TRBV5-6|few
TGTGCCAGCAGCTGGGGAGGGGGTTCTCGAGAGCAGTACTTC
CASSWGGGSREQYF
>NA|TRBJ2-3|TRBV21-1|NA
TGTGCCAGCGGAGCGGGATTGGAGGATACGCAGTATTTT
CASGAGLEDTQYF
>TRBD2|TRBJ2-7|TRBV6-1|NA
TGTGCCAGCACTAGACTAGCGGGAACCTACGAGCAGTACTTC
CASTRLAGTYEQYF
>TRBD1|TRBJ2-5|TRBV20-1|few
TGCAGTGGTAGGATCCGGACAGGGGCGTCCCAAGAGACCCAGTACTTC
CSGRIRTGASQETQYF
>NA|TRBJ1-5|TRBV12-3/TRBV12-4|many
TGTGCCAGCTCGAGAGCCGTTGGGAATCAGCCCCAGCATTTT
CASSRAVGNQPQHF
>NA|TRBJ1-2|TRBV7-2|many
TGTGCCAGCAGCTTAGCGGGGACAATAGACTATGGCTACACCTTC
CASSLAGTIDYGYTF
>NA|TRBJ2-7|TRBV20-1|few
TGCAGTGCTAAGAGCGGCAGGGGCTACGAGCAGTACTTC
CSAKSGRGYEQYF
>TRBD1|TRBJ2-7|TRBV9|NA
TGTGCCAGCAGCGCGTCCGGGACAGGGGGCTACGAGCAGTACTTC
CASSASGTGGYEQYF
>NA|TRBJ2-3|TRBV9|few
TGTGCCAGCAGCGTAGGTCAGGGGTTCGATACGCAGTATTTT
CASSVGQGFDTQYF
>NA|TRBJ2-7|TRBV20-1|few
TGCAGTGCTAGAGTTCTGGGTTACGAGCAGTACTTC
CSARVLGYEQYF
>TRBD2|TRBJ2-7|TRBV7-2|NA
TGTGCCAGCAGCTTATCCCCGGGGGGTCCCTACGAGCAGTACTTC
CASSLSPGGPYEQYF
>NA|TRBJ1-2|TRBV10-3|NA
TGTGCCATCAGTGACCTGGACGGACCCTATGGCTACACCTTC
CAISDLDGPYGYTF
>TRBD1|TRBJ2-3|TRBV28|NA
TGTGCCAGCGGCGGACAGGGGGCTGGGACAGATACGCAGTATTTT
CASGGQGAGTDTQYF
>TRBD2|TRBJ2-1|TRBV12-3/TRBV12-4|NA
TGTGCCAGCAGTAAACTAGCGGGATTCTACAATGAGCAGTTCTTC
CASSKLAGFYNEQFF
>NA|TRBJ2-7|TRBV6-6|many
TGTGCCAGCAGTACCTACTACGAGCAGTACTTC
CASSTYYEQYF
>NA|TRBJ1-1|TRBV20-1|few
TGCAGTGCTAGGTCGATCGGGGGAGCTTTCTTT
CSARSIGGAFF